The 8 T cell receptor beta chains below all came from one sample that was sequenced in a study of type 1 and type 2 diabetes patients. The PCR template was genomic DNA. Amplification of the beta chain CDR3 used 30 forward and 13 reverse multiplex primers. In TCRdb, the multiplex PCR reads were re-called with MiXCR into one record per CDR3 protein. The data show more than 250,000 distinct CDR3 sequences, approximately 45% seen once. Sequenced input: peripheral blood mononuclear cells (PBMCs). The receptors stem from a man between 18 and 35 years old with type 2 diabetes.

This clonotype was detected only a few times. The chain recombines TRBV6-2 or TRBV6-3 with TRBJ1-2; possibly TRBD1 for D (5 bases). This CDR3 is built from 17 residues. Trimming cost V 7 bases and J 5 bases, with 26 bases left between them. Germline CDR1 MNHEY, CDR2 SVGEGT. CDR3 sequence reads: CASINYGGRGGPYGYTF. The CDR3 region has the DNA TGTGCCAGCATCAACTACGGAGGAAGGGGAGGACCATATGGCTACACCTTC.

This chain connects TRBV7-8 to TRBJ2-2; 9 nucleotides line up with TRBD1. The V and J ends lost 5 bases and 2 bases, in that order; junction bases with no gene match: 6. This CDR3 contains 16 residues. Germline V gives CDR1 SGHVS, CDR2 FQNEAQ. The DNA for the CDR3 is TGTGCCAGCAGCGCTAGGGACAGGGATAACACCGGGGAGCTGTTTTTT. Its protein product is CASSARDRDNTGELFF.

This chain joins TRBV20-1 and TRBJ2-3; D unresolved. The CDR3 is made up of 11 amino acids. Germline-derived CDR1 and CDR2 are DFQATT and SNEGSKA (reference sequence). Trimming stripped 6 bases from V and 6 bases from J, with 10 bases between. The CDR3 sequence is CSASIVDTQYF. In DNA form, the CDR3 reads TGCAGTGCATCGATAGTGGATACGCAGTATTTT.

As for this clonotype: The junction departs from germline at one end; a sequencing error may be responsible. The chain links TRBV7-3 to TRBJ2-5, with D perhaps TRBD2 (5 bases). The CDR3 has 15 amino acids. CDR1 and CDR2 from the germline V gene are SGHTA and FQGTGA. The CDR3 here is CAGSLSPGGQETQYF. The DNA for the CDR3 is TGTGCCGGCAGCTTATCTCCCGGAGGACAAGAGACCCAGTACTTC.

This chain joins TRBV20-1 and TRBJ1-1, with D possibly being TRBD1 (6 bases). Trimming took 2 bases from V and 0 from J, leaving 10 bases between them. Per germline, CDR1 DFQATT and CDR2 SNEGSKA (reference sequence). This CDR3 is 14 amino acids long. The CDR3 DNA follows: TGCAGTGCTAGAATAGGGGGGATGAACACTGAAGCTTTCTTT. Translated: CSARIGGMNTEAFF.

This clonotype has more than one count but fewer than ten. V and J are TRBV10-3 and TRBJ2-3; a weak D match, TRBD1 (6 bases). The germline V and J ends were trimmed by 10 bases and 2 bases, with 16 bases remaining between them. The V gene's germline CDR1 is ENHRY and CDR2 SYGVKD. The CDR3 has 14 amino acids. CDR3 nucleotide sequence: TGTGCCACCGCGACAGGCAGACTCACAGATACGCAGTATTTT. Translated, it gives CATATGRLTDTQYF.

The genes are TRBV7-9 and TRBJ2-6, with 8 positions matching TRBD1. Germline values: CDR1 SEHNR, CDR2 FQNEAQ (reference sequence). The junction had 13 bases not matched to a gene; V was cut back by 6 bases and J by 0 bases. This CDR3 region has 19 residues. This CDR3 reads CASRTGEELGFSGANVLTF. The DNA of the CDR3 is TGTGCCAGCAGGACAGGGGAGGAACTTGGGTTCTCTGGGGCCAACGTCCTGACTTTC.

The rearrangement joins TRBV29-1 to TRBJ2-7; D possibly corresponds to TRBD2 (6 bases). The CDR3 runs 12 residues. Trimming cost V 2 bases and J 7 bases, with 12 bases left between them. CDR1 and CDR2 (germline): SQVTM, ANQGSEA. CDR3 amino acids: CSVEWRGGEQYF. CDR3 DNA sequence: TGCAGCGTTGAATGGAGGGGTGGTGAGCAGTACTTC.